This T cell receptor beta chain was obtained from a study of shared clonotypes between healthy human individuals. The study's findings and limits: Shared across several donors were about 4.6% of the naive CD4 clonotypes.

The CDR3 extends over 16 amino acids. V lost 1 base to trimming and J lost 6 bases; unmatched junction nucleotides: 7. Germline V gene lookup returns CDR1 MNHNS and CDR2 SASEGT. An even split of each subset's genomic DNA across several immunoSEQ plates was performed. 200 ng DNA, 25,000 to 30,000 T cell genomes, went into each sorted-subset replicate PCR. Libraries were prepared by immunoSEQ multiplex PCR; TCRdb keeps only in-frame clonotypes and omits some of them. This repertoire shows about 680,000 clones, approximately 90% found once; its top ten account for about a quarter. Naive CD8 cells lacked CD45RO and underwent positive selection for CCR7, leaving out terminally differentiated effector memory CD45RA+ cells. Everyone who donated was a Caucasian adult who lived in Nashville, Tennessee. This clone was recorded once. Antigen specificity is unknown.

The genes are TRBV6-1 and TRBJ2-2; 8 bases are shared with TRBD2. The clonotype was recovered from a man aged 25 to 45 in good health. What was sequenced was naive CD8+ T cells sorted from blood. CDR3 sequence reads: CASSEDLGLAPGELFF. In DNA form, the CDR3 reads TGTGCCAGCAGTGAAGACCTTGGACTAGCCCCCGGGGAGCTGTTTTTT.